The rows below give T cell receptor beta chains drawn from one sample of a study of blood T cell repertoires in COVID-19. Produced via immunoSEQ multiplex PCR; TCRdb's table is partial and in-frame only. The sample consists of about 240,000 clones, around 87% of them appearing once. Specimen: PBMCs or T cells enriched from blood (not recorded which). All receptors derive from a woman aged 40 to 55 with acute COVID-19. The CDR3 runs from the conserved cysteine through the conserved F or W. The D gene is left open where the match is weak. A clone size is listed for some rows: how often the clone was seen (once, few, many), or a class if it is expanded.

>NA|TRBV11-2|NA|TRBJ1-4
CASSLRASEKLFF
TGTGCCAGCAGCTTGAGGGCCAGCGAAAAACTGTTTTTT
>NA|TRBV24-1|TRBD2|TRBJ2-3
CATSDFARGPGGTQYF
TGTGCCACCAGTGATTTCGCCCGGGGCCCGGGGGGTACGCAGTATTTT
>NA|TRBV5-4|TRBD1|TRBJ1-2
CASSGGTGGLAANYGYTF
TGTGCCAGCAGCGGCGGGACAGGGGGCCTGGCCGCAAACTATGGCTACACCTTC
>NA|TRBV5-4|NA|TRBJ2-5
CASRPGLIEETQYF
TGTGCCAGCAGACCAGGACTGATCGAAGAGACCCAGTACTTC
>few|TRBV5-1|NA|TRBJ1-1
CASSSEMNTEAFF
TGCGCCAGCAGCTCTGAGATGAACACTGAAGCTTTCTTT
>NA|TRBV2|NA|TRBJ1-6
CASNRGLLSSYNSPLHF
TGTGCCAGCAATAGAGGCTTACTAAGCTCCTATAATTCACCCCTCCACTTT
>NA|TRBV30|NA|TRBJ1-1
CAWSDPSGRAPTEAFF
TGTGCCTGGAGTGACCCCTCCGGCAGGGCCCCCACTGAAGCTTTCTTT
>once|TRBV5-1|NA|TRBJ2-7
CASSLVAGYEQYF
TGCGCCAGCAGCTTGGTCGCAGGCTACGAGCAGTACTTC
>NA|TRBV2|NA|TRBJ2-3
CASSEMRADTQYF
TGTGCCAGCAGTGAAATGAGAGCAGATACGCAGTATTTT
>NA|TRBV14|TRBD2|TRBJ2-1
CASSQLSGRGGEQFF
TGTGCCAGCAGCCAACTTAGCGGGAGAGGGGGTGAGCAGTTCTTC